This T cell receptor beta chain emerged from a study of blood T cell repertoires in COVID-19. Study as a whole: Some COVID-19 samples were acute and others convalescent; all came from the United States, Italy and Spain.

Germline V gives CDR1 SGHTA, CDR2 FQGNSA. J gave up 3 bases and V 4 bases, and 10 bases lay outside the gene matches. This CDR3 contains 16 residues. The authors' processing: For nucleated cells, counts were estimated from reference gene primer amplification. Generated by immunoSEQ multiplex PCR, the TCRdb table keeps only in-frame clones and is missing some. The DNA gave D and trimming, while V, J and clone size come from that table. The table has roughly 150,000 clones, roughly 84% seen once; the top ten hold roughly a tenth. This TCR derives from a man between 65 and 85 years old with active or convalescent COVID-19. V usage is TRBV7-2 and J usage is TRBJ2-5; 8 bases are shared with TRBD2. Sequencing was carried out using peripheral blood. DNA for the CDR3: TGTGCCAGCAGCTCTCAGGCGGGACTAGTGAAAGAGACCCAGTACTTC. It translates to CASSSQAGLVKETQYF.